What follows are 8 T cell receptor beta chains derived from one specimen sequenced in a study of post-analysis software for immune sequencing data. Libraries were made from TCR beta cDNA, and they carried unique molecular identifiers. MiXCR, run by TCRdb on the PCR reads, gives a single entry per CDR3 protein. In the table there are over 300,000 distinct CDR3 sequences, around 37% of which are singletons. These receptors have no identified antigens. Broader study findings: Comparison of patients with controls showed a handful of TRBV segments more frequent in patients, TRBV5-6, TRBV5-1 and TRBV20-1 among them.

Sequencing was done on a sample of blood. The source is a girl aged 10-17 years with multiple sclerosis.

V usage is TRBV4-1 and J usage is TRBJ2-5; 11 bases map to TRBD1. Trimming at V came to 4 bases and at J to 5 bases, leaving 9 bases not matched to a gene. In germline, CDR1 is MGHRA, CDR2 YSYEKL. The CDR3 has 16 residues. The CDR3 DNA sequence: TGCGCCAGCAGCCTTACCGGACAGGGGGCGCGGGAGACCCAGTACTTC. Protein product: CASSLTGQGARETQYF.

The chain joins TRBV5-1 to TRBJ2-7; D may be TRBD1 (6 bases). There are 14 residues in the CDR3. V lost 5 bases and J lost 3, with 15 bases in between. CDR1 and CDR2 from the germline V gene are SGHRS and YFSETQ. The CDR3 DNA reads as TGCGCCAGCAGGTCGGGACATAAGATCTACGAGCAGTACTTC. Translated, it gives CASRSGHKIYEQYF.

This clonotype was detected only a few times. DNA of the CDR3: TGTGCCAGCAGCCAAGAAACCGGAGTGGCGGGGAAGGTCTACGAGCAGTACTTC. Amino acids: CASSQETGVAGKVYEQYF. V gene TRBV3-1 combines with J gene TRBJ2-7; D perhaps matches TRBD2 (6 bases). The V end lost 0 bases, the J end lost 3 bases, and 21 bases lay between the germline ends. Germline V gene sequence: CDR1 LGHDT, CDR2 YNNKEL (reference sequence). There are 18 residues in the CDR3.

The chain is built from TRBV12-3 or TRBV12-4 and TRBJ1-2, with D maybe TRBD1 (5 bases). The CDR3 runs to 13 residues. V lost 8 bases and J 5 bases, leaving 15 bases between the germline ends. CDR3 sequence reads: CASYTAGRYGYTF. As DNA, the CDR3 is TGTGCCAGCTATACAGCAGGGCGGTATGGCTACACCTTC.

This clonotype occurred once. The CDR3 DNA reads as TGCAGTGCTGTGACAGGGTATAGCAATCAGCCCCAGCATTTT. Its translation: CSAVTGYSNQPQHF. The rearrangement links TRBV20-1 to TRBJ1-5; 7 nucleotides line up with TRBD1. The junction had 4 bases not matched to a gene; V was cut back by 5 bases and J by 0 bases. Germline assignment: CDR1 DFQATT and CDR2 SNEGSKA (reference sequence). There are 14 residues in the CDR3.

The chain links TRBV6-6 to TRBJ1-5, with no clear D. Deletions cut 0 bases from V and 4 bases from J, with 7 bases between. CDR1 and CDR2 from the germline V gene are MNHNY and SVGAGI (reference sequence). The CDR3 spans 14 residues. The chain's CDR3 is CASSYSGRNQPQHF. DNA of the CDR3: TGTGCCAGCAGTTACTCAGGAAGGAATCAGCCCCAGCATTTT.

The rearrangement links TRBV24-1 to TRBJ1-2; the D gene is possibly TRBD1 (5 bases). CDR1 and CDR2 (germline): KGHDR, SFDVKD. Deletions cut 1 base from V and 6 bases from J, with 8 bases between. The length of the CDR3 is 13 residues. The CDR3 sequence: CATSDFMGDGYTF. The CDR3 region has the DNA TGTGCCACCAGTGATTTTATGGGGGATGGCTACACCTTC.

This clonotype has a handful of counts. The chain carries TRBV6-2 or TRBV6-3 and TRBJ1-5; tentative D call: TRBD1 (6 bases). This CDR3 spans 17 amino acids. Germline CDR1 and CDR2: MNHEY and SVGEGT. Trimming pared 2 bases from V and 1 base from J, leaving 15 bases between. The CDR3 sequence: CASSYPKGGRSNQPQHF. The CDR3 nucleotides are TGTGCCAGCAGTTACCCCAAAGGGGGGCGAAGCAATCAGCCCCAGCATTTT.